This paragraph reports one T cell receptor beta chain. V shed 6 bases and J 3 bases; nucleotides not matched to a gene: 11. This CDR3 comprises 15 residues. From germline, CDR1 is SQVTM and CDR2 ANQGSEA. This sample is drawn from a study of T cell changes during pregnancy in multiple sclerosis. Only in-frame clones appear in the TCRdb table, and some are missing; sequencing was by immunoSEQ multiplex PCR. The sample contains under 65,000 clones, around 90% of which appear only once. Source: peripheral blood, taken in the first trimester of pregnancy. The chain combines TRBV29-1 with TRBJ2-3; 8 bases agree with TRBD2. This sequence originates from a female donor in good health, enrolled as a control in a pregnancy study. DNA of the CDR3: TGCAGCGTCCGATTAGCGGGGCAAAGTACAGATACGCAGTATTTT. Translation: CSVRLAGQSTDTQYF.